This paragraph reports one TCR beta chain. Antigen: not known. This record belongs to a study of blood T cells in healthy people across ages. Study observations and caveats: There were more naive CD4+ cells and higher diversity in long-lived donors than in aged donors.

Trimming cost V 6 bases and J 0 bases, with 11 bases left between them. CDR1 is MNHEY and CDR2 is SVGEGT in the germline V gene. This CDR3 is built from 14 residues. A second PCR of about 7 to 12 cycles used a sample-barcoded 5' primer and a J-beta primer mix. TCRdb re-analysed the 5' RACE reads in MiXCR, keeping a single row per CDR3 protein. The data show roughly 1,800,000 distinct CDR3 sequences, with around 48% seen just once and 2% to 2.5% held by the top ten. The gene calls are TRBV6-2 or TRBV6-3 and TRBJ1-2; perhaps TRBD1 as D (6 bases). This clonotype was obtained from a woman in her thirties or forties in good health. Sequences were obtained from blood. The CDR3 protein is CASREDRTNYGYTF. The CDR3 nucleotides read TGTGCCAGCAGGGAGGACAGAACTAACTATGGCTACACCTTC.